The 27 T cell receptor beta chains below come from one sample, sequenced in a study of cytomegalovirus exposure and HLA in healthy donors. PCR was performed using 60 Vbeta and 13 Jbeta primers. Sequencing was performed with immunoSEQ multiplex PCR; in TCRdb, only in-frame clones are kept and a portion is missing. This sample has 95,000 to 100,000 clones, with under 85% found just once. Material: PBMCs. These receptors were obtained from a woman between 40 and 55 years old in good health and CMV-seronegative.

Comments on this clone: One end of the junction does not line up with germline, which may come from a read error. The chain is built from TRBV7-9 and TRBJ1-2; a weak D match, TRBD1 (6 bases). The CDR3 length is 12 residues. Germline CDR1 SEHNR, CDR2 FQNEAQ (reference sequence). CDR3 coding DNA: TGTTCCAGCAGCGCAGGGGTAAATGGCTACACCTTC. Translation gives CSSSAGVNGYTF. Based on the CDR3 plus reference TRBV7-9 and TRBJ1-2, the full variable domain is DTGVSQNPRHKITKRGQNVTFRCDPISEHNRLYWYRQTLGQGPEFLTYFQNEAQLEKSRLLSDRFSAERPKGSFSTLEIQRTEQGDSAMYLCSSSAGVNGYTFGSGTRLTVV.

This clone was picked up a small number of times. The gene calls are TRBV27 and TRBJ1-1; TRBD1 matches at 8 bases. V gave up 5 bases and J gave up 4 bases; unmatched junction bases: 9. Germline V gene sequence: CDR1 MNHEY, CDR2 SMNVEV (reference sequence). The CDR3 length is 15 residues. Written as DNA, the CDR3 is TGTGCCAGCAGTGTTATCCAGGGGGCGCCCACTGAAGCTTTCTTT. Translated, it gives CASSVIQGAPTEAFF.

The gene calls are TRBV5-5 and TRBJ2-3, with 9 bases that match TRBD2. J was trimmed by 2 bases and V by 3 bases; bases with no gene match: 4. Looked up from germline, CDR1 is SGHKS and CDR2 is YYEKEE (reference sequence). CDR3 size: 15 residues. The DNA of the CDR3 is TGTGCCAGCAGCTCGAGCGGGGGGCCCACAGATACGCAGTATTTT. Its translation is CASSSSGGPTDTQYF.

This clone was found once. The CDR3 DNA reads TGTGCCAGCAGTGAATATAGTAGAGGGAGGGCCAATGAGCAGTTCTTC. Its translation: CASSEYSRGRANEQFF. This chain connects TRBV25-1 to TRBJ2-1, with 7 bases fitting TRBD2. Germline loops: CDR1 MGHDK, CDR2 SYGVNS. The CDR3 covers 16 residues. The trim removed 0 bases at V and 6 bases at J, leaving 8 bases unmatched.

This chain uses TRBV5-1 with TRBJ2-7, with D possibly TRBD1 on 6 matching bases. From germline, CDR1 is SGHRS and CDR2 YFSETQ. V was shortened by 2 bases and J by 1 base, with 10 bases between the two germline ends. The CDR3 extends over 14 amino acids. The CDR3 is CASSLNTGSYEQYF. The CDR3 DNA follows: TGCGCCAGCAGCTTAAACACAGGGTCCTACGAGCAGTACTTC.

This chain's CDR3 is CASSSIRGAYTF. In nucleotides, the CDR3 is TGTGCCAGCAGCTCCATTAGGGGCGCCTACACCTTC. This chain connects TRBV11-2 to TRBJ1-2, with a weak D call TRBD1 (5 bases). CDR1 and CDR2 (germline): SGHAT, FQNNGV. The V gene lost 4 bases and the J gene lost 10 bases, with 13 bases spanning the gap. The length of the CDR3 is 12 residues.

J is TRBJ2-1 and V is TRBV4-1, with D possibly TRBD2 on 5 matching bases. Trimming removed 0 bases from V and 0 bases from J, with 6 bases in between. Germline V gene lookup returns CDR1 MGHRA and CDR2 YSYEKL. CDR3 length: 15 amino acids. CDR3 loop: CASSQDGSSYNEQFF. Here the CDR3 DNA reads TGCGCCAGCAGCCAAGATGGGAGCTCCTACAATGAGCAGTTCTTC.

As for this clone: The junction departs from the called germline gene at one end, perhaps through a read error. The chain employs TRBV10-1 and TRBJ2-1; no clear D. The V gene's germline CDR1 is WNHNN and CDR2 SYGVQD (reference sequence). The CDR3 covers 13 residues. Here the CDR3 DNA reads TGCGCCAGCAGTGAGACAGCAAACAATGGGCAGTTCTTC. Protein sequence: CASSETANNGQFF.

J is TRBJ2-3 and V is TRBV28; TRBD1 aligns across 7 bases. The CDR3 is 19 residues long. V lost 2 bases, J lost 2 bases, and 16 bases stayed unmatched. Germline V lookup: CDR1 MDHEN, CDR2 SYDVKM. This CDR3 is CASSLPVKGQWGYTDTQYF. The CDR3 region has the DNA TGTGCCAGCAGTTTACCCGTCAAGGGACAGTGGGGCTACACAGATACGCAGTATTTT.

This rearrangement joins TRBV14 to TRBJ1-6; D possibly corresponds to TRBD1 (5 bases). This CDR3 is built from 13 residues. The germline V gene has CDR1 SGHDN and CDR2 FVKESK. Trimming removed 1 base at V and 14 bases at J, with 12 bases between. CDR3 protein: CASSQVIRGTLHF. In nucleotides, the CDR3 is TGTGCCAGCAGCCAAGTTATCCGGGGGACCCTCCACTTT.

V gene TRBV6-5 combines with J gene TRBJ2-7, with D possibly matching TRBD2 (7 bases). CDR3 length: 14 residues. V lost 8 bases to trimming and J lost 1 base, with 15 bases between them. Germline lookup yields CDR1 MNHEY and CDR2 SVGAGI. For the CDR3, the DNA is TGTGCCAGCGGAGGGGGGGTGCGATCCTACGAGCAGTACTTC. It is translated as CASGGGVRSYEQYF.

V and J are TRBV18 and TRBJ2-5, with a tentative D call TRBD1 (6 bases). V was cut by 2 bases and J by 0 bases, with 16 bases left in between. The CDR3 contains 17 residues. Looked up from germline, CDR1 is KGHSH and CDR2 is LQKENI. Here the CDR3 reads CASSPIGLQGHQETQYF. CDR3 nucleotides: TGTGCCAGCTCACCAATCGGCCTTCAGGGGCACCAAGAGACCCAGTACTTC.

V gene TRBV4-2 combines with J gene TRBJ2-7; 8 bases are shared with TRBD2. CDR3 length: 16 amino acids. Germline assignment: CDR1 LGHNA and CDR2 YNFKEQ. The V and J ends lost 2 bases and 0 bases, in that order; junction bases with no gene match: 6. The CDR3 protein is CASSQRGRGDSYEQYF. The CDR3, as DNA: TGTGCCAGCAGCCAACGAGGGCGGGGGGACTCCTACGAGCAGTACTTC.

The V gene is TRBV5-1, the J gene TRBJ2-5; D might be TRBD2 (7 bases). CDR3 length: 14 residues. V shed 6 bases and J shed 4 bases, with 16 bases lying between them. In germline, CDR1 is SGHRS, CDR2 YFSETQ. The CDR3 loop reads CASTDTRGGETQYF. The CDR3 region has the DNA TGCGCCAGCACCGACACGAGGGGGGGAGAGACCCAGTACTTC.

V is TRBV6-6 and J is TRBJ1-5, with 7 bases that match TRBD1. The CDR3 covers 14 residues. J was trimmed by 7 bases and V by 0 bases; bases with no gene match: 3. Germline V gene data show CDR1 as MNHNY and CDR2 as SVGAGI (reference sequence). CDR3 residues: CASSYSGGRQPQHF. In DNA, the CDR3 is TGTGCCAGCAGTTACTCAGGGGGCAGGCAGCCCCAGCATTTT.

The chain's CDR3 is CASSLTDTANTGELFF. Here the CDR3 DNA reads TGTGCCAGCAGCCTGACCGATACAGCGAACACCGGGGAGCTGTTTTTT. The chain couples TRBV5-5 to TRBJ2-2; D call uncertain. V lost 4 bases and J lost 0, with 13 bases in between. The CDR3 consists of 16 residues. Germline CDR1 SGHKS, CDR2 YYEKEE (reference sequence).

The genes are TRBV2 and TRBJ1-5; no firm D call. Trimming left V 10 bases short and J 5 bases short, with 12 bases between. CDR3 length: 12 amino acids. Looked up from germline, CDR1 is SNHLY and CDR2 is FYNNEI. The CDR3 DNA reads TGTGCCACCCGAACCGGGGATCAGCCCCAGCATTTT. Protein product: CATRTGDQPQHF.

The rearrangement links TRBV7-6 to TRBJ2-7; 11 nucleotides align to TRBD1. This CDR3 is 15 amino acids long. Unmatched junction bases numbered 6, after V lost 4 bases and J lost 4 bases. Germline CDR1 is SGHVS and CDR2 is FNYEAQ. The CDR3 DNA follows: TGTGCCAGCAGCTCGGACAGGGGGCGCGAGTACGAGCAGTACTTC. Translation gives CASSSDRGREYEQYF.

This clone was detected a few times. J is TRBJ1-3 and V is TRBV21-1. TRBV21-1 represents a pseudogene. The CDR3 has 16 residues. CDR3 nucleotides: TGTGCCAGCAGCAAGCTTATCCGGGGGAATCGAAACACCATATATTTT. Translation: CASSKLIRGNRNTIYF.

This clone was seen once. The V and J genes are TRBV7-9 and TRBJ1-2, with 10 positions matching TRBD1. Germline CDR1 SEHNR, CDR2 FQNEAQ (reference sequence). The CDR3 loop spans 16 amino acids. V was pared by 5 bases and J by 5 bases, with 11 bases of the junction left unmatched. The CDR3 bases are TGTGCCAGCAGCGACGTCCGGGACAGGGGCGCGTATGGCTACACCTTC. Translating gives CASSDVRDRGAYGYTF.

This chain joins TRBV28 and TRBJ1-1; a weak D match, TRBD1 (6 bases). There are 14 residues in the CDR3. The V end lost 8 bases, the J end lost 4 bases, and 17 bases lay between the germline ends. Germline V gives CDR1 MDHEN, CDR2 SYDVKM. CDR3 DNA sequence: TGTGCCAGCCGGGTGGGTAACAGGGCCACTGAAGCTTTCTTT. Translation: CASRVGNRATEAFF.

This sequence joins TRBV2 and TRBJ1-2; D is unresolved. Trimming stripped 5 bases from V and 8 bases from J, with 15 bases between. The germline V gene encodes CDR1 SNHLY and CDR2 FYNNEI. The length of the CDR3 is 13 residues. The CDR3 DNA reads TGTGCCAGCAGTCCCGGACTGTCGTCGGGCTACACCTTC. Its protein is CASSPGLSSGYTF.

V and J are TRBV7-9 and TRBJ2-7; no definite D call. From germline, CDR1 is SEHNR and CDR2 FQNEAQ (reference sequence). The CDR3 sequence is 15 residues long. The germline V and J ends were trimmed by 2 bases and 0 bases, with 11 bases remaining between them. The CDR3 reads CASSLMAESSYEQYF. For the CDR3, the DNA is TGTGCCAGCAGCTTAATGGCGGAGAGCTCCTACGAGCAGTACTTC.

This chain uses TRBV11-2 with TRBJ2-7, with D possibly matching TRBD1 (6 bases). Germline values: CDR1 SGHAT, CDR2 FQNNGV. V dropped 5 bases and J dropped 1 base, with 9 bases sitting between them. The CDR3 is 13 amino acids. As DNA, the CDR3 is TGTGCCAGCAGCGGAAGGGGGTCCTACGAGCAGTACTTC. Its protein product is CASSGRGSYEQYF.

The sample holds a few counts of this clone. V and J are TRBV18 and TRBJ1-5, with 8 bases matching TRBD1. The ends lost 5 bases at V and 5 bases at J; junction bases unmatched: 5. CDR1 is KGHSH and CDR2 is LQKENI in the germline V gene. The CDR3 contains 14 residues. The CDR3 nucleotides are TGTGCCAGCTCAACGGACAGGGTCGATCAGCCCCAGCATTTT. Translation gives CASSTDRVDQPQHF. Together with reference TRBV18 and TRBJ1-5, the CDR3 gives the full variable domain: NAGVMQNPRHLVRRRGQEARLRCSPMKGHSHVYWYRQLPEEGLKFMVYLQKENIIDESGMPKERFSAEFPKEGPSILRIQQVVRGDSAAYFCASSTDRVDQPQHFGDGTRLSIL.

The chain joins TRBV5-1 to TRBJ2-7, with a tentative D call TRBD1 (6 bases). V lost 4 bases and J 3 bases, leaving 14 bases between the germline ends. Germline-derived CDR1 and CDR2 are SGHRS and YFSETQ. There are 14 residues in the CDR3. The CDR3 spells CASSETGASYEQYF. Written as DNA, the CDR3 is TGCGCCAGCAGCGAGACAGGCGCCAGCTACGAGCAGTACTTC.

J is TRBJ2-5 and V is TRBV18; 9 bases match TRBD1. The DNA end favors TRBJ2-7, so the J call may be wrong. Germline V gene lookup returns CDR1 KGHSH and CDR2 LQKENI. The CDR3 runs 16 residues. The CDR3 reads CASSPPIGQGNYEQYF. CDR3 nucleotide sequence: TGTGCCAGCTCACCACCCATAGGACAGGGGAACTACGAGCAGTACTTC.